This is a list of T cell receptor beta chains from one sample in a study of T cells after yellow fever vaccination. One entry per CDR3 protein results from TCRdb running MiXCR on the 5' RACE reads. Of hundreds of thousands of distinct CDR3 sequences in the sample, 9% to 15% were seen once. The source material was PBMCs, sampled on the day of the yellow fever booster vaccination. The receptors come from a man aged 30 to 39 who received the YFV17D yellow fever vaccine. Both conserved end residues are part of each CDR3. The order of the fields is J gene, V gene, CDR3 protein.

TRBJ1-1	TRBV5-1	CASSVIPGHKNTEAFF
TRBJ1-1	TRBV19	CASSIVTGTEAFF
TRBJ1-2	TRBV4-3	CASSESGRGNYGYTF
TRBJ2-1	TRBV29-1	CSVRDTYNEQFF
TRBJ2-5	TRBV5-1	CASRPSSGIGETQYF
TRBJ1-5	TRBV6-1	CASRLRDRVNQPQHF
TRBJ2-5	TRBV4-1	CASSPSYRQETQYF
TRBJ1-5	TRBV3-1	CASSLSTDSNQPQHF
TRBJ2-3	TRBV7-8	CASSQGTQPNTQYF
TRBJ1-6	TRBV7-8	CASSPYRGGGGALHF
TRBJ2-1	TRBV5-5	CASSSRPNSPYNEQFF
TRBJ2-7	TRBV28	CASSPGIAYEQYF
TRBJ1-5	TRBV7-9	CASSLDGGQQPQHF
TRBJ2-1	TRBV29-1	CSVERALGHNEQFF
TRBJ2-7	TRBV7-9	CASSFWREGHEQYF
TRBJ2-1	TRBV10-3	CPISESVAAGGEQFF
TRBJ2-7	TRBV6-5	CASSYYRGRAYEQYF
TRBJ2-3	TRBV6-1	CASSATISTDTQYF
TRBJ2-1	TRBV29-1	CSVLGLAGVYEQFF
TRBJ2-7	TRBV20-1	CSALTSGRFYEQYF
TRBJ2-7	TRBV7-2	CASSSPSGRNYEQYF
TRBJ2-7	TRBV2	CASSDPGGTSYEQYF